This T cell receptor (beta chain) was sequenced in a study of read filtering for tumor transcriptome and immune sequencing. Study-level background: Revised staging placed eight or nine patients in R-ISS I, roughly 16 in II, more than five in III. DNase treatment preceded whole-transcriptome library preparation.

This library used approximately 370 ng RNA and molecular barcoded adaptors spanning alpha/delta and beta/gamma chains. MiXCR, applied by TCRdb to the reads, yields one record per CDR3 protein. The profile shows some 120,000 distinct CDR3 sequences, roughly 13% of them singletons. Sampling of bone marrow took place during active disease in every patient. Notes on the study in general: Without single-read clonotypes, shared clonotype proportions correlated more between IR-seq and RNA-seq.

This CDR3 spans 16 amino acids. J was trimmed by 1 base and V by 6 bases; bases with no gene match: 10. Germline CDR1 SEHNR, CDR2 FQNEAQ (reference sequence). In this sample, this clonotype turned up many times. What it binds is not known. The sequence was collected from a donor aged 40 or over with multiple myeloma. J is TRBJ2-3 and V is TRBV7-9; 7 nucleotides align to TRBD1. The sequenced material came from a population of CD138-negative cells sorted from bone marrow. CDR3 residues: CASSSTGDSRTDTQYF. In DNA form, the CDR3 reads TGTGCCAGCAGTTCCACCGGGGACAGCCGCACAGATACGCAGTATTTT. Full variable domain (rest looked up from reference TRBV7-9 and TRBJ2-3): DTGVSQNPRHKITKRGQNVTFRCDPISEHNRLYWYRQTLGQGPEFLTYFQNEAQLEKSRLLSDRFSAERPKGSFSTLEIQRTEQGDSAMYLCASSSTGDSRTDTQYFGPGTRLTVL.